This T cell receptor (beta chain) was retrieved from a study of blood T cell repertoires in COVID-19. Study-level background: Samples taken during acute and convalescent COVID-19 were collected in the United States, Italy and Spain. Sources were T cells, B-cell-depleted T cells, or PBMCs; the material itself was cDNA or gDNA.

Living in under 30 US areas, the participants were between roughly 18 and 90 years of age. The CDR3 loop spans 16 amino acids. The V and J ends lost 5 bases and 0 bases respectively, with 11 bases between them. The germline gives CDR1 ENHRY, CDR2 SYGVKD. Some clones are missing from TCRdb's copy, which holds only in-frame ones; the method was immunoSEQ multiplex PCR. The sample yields 470,000 or so clones, roughly nine tenths seen once. The rearrangement links TRBV10-3 to TRBJ2-6; TRBD2 is a possible D gene (5 bases). Sequencing used PBMCs or T cells enriched from blood (not recorded which). The source is a young woman with acute COVID-19. CDR3 bases: TGTGCCATCAGTCCCCAAGGGAGCTCTGGGGCCAACGTCCTGACTTTC. It yields the protein CAISPQGSSGANVLTF.